The 21 T cell receptor beta chains given below trace back to one sample, sequenced in a study of shared clonotypes between healthy human individuals (dated by TCRdb to 2018 to 2020). CD8 naive samples were obtained by positive selection for CCR7 among CD45RO-negative cells, yielding a CD45RA+CCR7+ population from which TemRA cells were excluded. The library was prepared using the immunoSEQ multiplex PCR assay. Held by TCRdb, this immuneACCESS table contains in-frame sequences only and omits some clones. Under half of the omission traces to an unresolved V gene where checked; the cause of the rest is unknown. Recorded for this sample are 2 million to 2.5 million clones; 85% to 95% of them occurred a single time. About 1.1% of the sample is in the top ten clones. The sequenced material came from naive CD8+ T cells sorted from blood. In the paper's terms, the cell subset or site label means: CD45RA+CCR7+. The receptors stem from a man aged 18 to 35 in good health.

This sequence joins TRBV7-6 and TRBJ2-7; D gene uncertain. CDR1 and CDR2 (germline): SGHVS, FNYEAQ. Trimming pared 4 bases from V and 0 bases from J, leaving 10 bases between. This CDR3 region has 14 residues. The CDR3 loop reads CASSYRSSSYEQYF. The DNA of the CDR3 is TGTGCCAGCAGCTACCGATCATCCTCCTACGAGCAGTACTTC.

Regarding this clone: Other nucleotide sequences from this sample produce the same CDR3. The chain links TRBV2 to TRBJ2-7, with 9 bases matching TRBD2. Germline lookup yields CDR1 SNHLY and CDR2 FYNNEI. V shed 6 bases and J 4 bases; nucleotides not matched to a gene: 4. The CDR3 has 13 residues. CDR3 nucleotides: TGTGCCAGCAGCCTAGCGGGACCATACGAGCAGTACTTC. Translating gives CASSLAGPYEQYF. Using reference TRBV2 and TRBJ2-7 for the parts outside the CDR3, the full variable domain is EPEVTQTPSHQVTQMGQEVILRCVPISNHLYFYWYRQILGQKVEFLVSFYNNEISEKSEIFDDQFSVERPDGSNFTLKIRSTKLEDSAMYFCASSLAGPYEQYFGPGTRLTVT.

J is TRBJ2-2 and V is TRBV14, with 10 positions matching TRBD1. The germline gives CDR1 SGHDN, CDR2 FVKESK. V was clipped by 8 bases and J by 7 bases; unmatched bases: 4. The CDR3 has 13 amino acids. CDR3 sequence (DNA): TGTGCCAGCCGGGACAGGGGTTTCGGGGAGCTGTTTTTT. Protein: CASRDRGFGELFF.

This clone has only one observation. The chain combines TRBV9 with TRBJ1-2, with D unclear. From germline, CDR1 is SGDLS and CDR2 YYNGEE. The CDR3 totals 15 residues. With 0 bases removed from V and 0 bases from J, the gap between germline ends came to 9 bases. CDR3 amino acids: CASSVGNTANYGYTF. The CDR3 DNA reads as TGTGCCAGCAGCGTAGGAAATACCGCTAACTATGGCTACACCTTC.

The rearrangement links TRBV10-2 to TRBJ2-1; perhaps TRBD2 as D (5 bases). Trimming stripped 8 bases from V and 2 bases from J, with 10 bases between. Per germline, CDR1 WSHSY and CDR2 SAAADI. This CDR3 is 13 amino acids long. The CDR3 reads CASLASTYNEQFF. Written as DNA, the CDR3 is TGCGCCAGCTTGGCTAGCACCTACAATGAGCAGTTCTTC.

This chain links TRBV7-9 with TRBJ2-5; a weak D match, TRBD1 (5 bases). Trimming cost V 5 bases and J 7 bases, with 14 bases left between them. The CDR3 is 13 residues long. The V gene's germline CDR1 is SEHNR and CDR2 FQNEAQ (reference sequence). The CDR3, as DNA: TGTGCCAGCAGCCATGGGGCCAATAGGACCCAGTACTTC. Translating gives CASSHGANRTQYF. The full variable domain, rest sourced from reference TRBV7-9 and TRBJ2-5, is DTGVSQNPRHKITKRGQNVTFRCDPISEHNRLYWYRQTLGQGPEFLTYFQNEAQLEKSRLLSDRFSAERPKGSFSTLEIQRTEQGDSAMYLCASSHGANRTQYFGPGTRLLVL.

V is TRBV5-6 and J is TRBJ2-1, with D perhaps TRBD1 or TRBD2 (5 bases each). CDR3 size: 13 residues. CDR1 and CDR2 (germline): SGHDT, YYEEEE. V was shortened by 7 bases and J by 3 bases, with 11 bases between the two germline ends. CDR3 coding DNA: TGTGCCAGCTCCGAGGGGAACTACAATGAGCAGTTCTTC. This translates into CASSEGNYNEQFF. The whole variable domain, remainder taken from reference TRBV5-6 and TRBJ2-1, is DAGVTQSPTHLIKTRGQQVTLRCSPKSGHDTVSWYQQALGQGPQFIFQYYEEEERQRGNFPDRFSGHQFPNYSSELNVNALLLGDSALYLCASSEGNYNEQFFGPGTRLTVL.

This rearrangement joins TRBV27 to TRBJ1-1; a weak D match, TRBD1 (5 bases). CDR1 MNHEY and CDR2 SMNVEV come from the germline V gene (reference sequence). The V end lost 2 bases, the J end lost 0 bases, and 10 bases lay between the germline ends. The CDR3 has 15 residues. CDR3 amino acids: CASSLRQPMNTEAFF. CDR3 bases: TGTGCCAGCAGTTTAAGACAGCCCATGAACACTGAAGCTTTCTTT.

In the case of this clone: Additional DNA sequences in this sample encode the identical CDR3. This chain connects TRBV18 to TRBJ2-7, with D unclear. CDR1 and CDR2 from the germline V gene are KGHSH and LQKENI. V was clipped by 2 bases and J by 0 bases, with 5 bases between them. The CDR3 has 13 residues. CDR3 sequence reads: CASSPGDSYEQYF. The DNA for the CDR3 is TGTGCCAGCTCACCAGGCGACTCCTACGAGCAGTACTTC.

The V call is TRBV10-2, the J call TRBJ1-2; TRBD1 agrees at 7 bases. The length of the CDR3 is 15 residues. Trimming cost V 2 bases and J 7 bases; bases outside gene matches: 10. The germline CDR1 and CDR2 sequences are WSHSY and SAAADI. CDR3 amino acids: CASSETGDDPPGYTF. The CDR3 DNA reads as TGCGCCAGCAGTGAGACAGGGGACGACCCTCCTGGCTACACCTTC.

The chain carries TRBV6-6 and TRBJ2-2, with D perhaps matching TRBD1 or TRBD2 (5 bases each). Per germline, CDR1 MNHNY and CDR2 SVGAGI (reference sequence). V dropped 2 bases and J dropped 4 bases, with 8 bases sitting between them. The CDR3 is made up of 14 amino acids. CDR3 residues: CASSYQGPTGELFF. Written as DNA, the CDR3 is TGTGCCAGCAGTTACCAGGGACCCACCGGGGAGCTGTTTTTT.

CDR3 nucleotide sequence: TGTGCCAGCAGTCGGATAGGGGGGGGAACTAATGAGCAGTTCTTC. This codes for CASSRIGGGTNEQFF. The chain recombines TRBV27 with TRBJ2-1, with D maybe TRBD2 (7 bases). This CDR3 spans 15 amino acids. V was clipped by 5 bases and J by 7 bases, with 18 bases between them. Germline CDR1 is MNHEY and CDR2 is SMNVEV (reference sequence).

This clone was picked up one time. V is TRBV28 and J is TRBJ2-1; TRBD2 matches 11 bases. The length of the CDR3 is 15 residues. Per the germline V gene, CDR1 is MDHEN and CDR2 is SYDVKM. V shed 8 bases and J 9 bases; nucleotides not matched to a gene: 12. In DNA form, the CDR3 reads TGTGCCAGCGGCAACCCGACTAGCGGGGTTCCTGAGCAGTTCTTC. Its protein is CASGNPTSGVPEQFF.

This chain joins TRBV11-2 and TRBJ2-3; tentatively, D is TRBD1 (6 bases). V was pared by 1 base and J by 4 bases, with 9 bases between. Germline loops: CDR1 SGHAT, CDR2 FQNNGV. The CDR3 runs to 14 residues. In nucleotides, the CDR3 is TGTGCCAGCAGCTTAGTAGGGGGTTCAGATACGCAGTATTTT. Amino acids: CASSLVGGSDTQYF.

This clone was found a few times. This chain joins TRBV14 and TRBJ1-2; D unclear. This CDR3 contains 11 residues. V was pared by 0 bases and J by 9 bases, with 5 bases between. Germline V gives CDR1 SGHDN, CDR2 FVKESK. In nucleotides, the CDR3 is TGTGCCAGCAGCCAAGAGGGGAGCTACACCTTC. Protein: CASSQEGSYTF.

This clone was counted once. The CDR3 DNA sequence: TGCGCCAGCAGCCGGACCGGGGAGCTGTTTTTT. Its translation: CASSRTGELFF. This sequence joins TRBV4-1 and TRBJ2-2; the D is unclear. V was shortened by 4 bases and J by 5 bases, with 2 bases between the two germline ends. Germline loops: CDR1 MGHRA, CDR2 YSYEKL. This CDR3 spans 11 amino acids.

The chain is built from TRBV27 and TRBJ1-4; 9 bases line up with TRBD1. CDR3 length equals 14 residues. CDR1 and CDR2 (germline): MNHEY, SMNVEV (reference sequence). The V segment lost 4 bases and the J segment 8 bases; nucleotides outside the gene matches: 5. This CDR3 is CASSSGQGREKLFF. Written as DNA, the CDR3 is TGTGCCAGCAGTTCGGGACAGGGAAGAGAAAAACTGTTTTTT.

V usage is TRBV29-1 and J usage is TRBJ1-2, with 8 positions matching TRBD1. Germline trimming cut 5 bases from V and 4 bases from J; bases unmatched to any gene: 6. The CDR3 loop spans 13 amino acids. From germline, CDR1 is SQVTM and CDR2 ANQGSEA. CDR3 sequence (DNA): TGCAGCGTTATCGAGACAGGGGTCTATGGCTACACCTTC. Translated: CSVIETGVYGYTF.

This clone was observed a single time. The chain links TRBV9 to TRBJ1-1, with 7 bases identical to TRBD1. The CDR3 extends over 14 amino acids. Germline-derived CDR1 and CDR2 are SGDLS and YYNGEE. The V segment lost 0 bases and the J segment 6 bases; nucleotides outside the gene matches: 5. CDR3 DNA sequence: TGTGCCAGCAGCGTAGCTACAGGGGAGGCTGAAGCTTTCTTT. Protein product: CASSVATGEAEAFF.

The chain employs TRBV5-6 and TRBJ1-1; 9 bases are shared with TRBD1. The CDR3 is 12 amino acids. J was trimmed by 10 bases and V by 4 bases; bases with no gene match: 5. Germline assignment: CDR1 SGHDT and CDR2 YYEEEE. The CDR3 spells CASSDTGGRAFF. In nucleotides, the CDR3 is TGTGCCAGCAGCGATACAGGGGGCAGAGCTTTCTTT.

The V call is TRBV20-1, the J call TRBJ1-2; D uncertain. V was cut by 2 bases and J by 5 bases, with 3 bases left in between. The CDR3 spans 10 residues. The germline V gene has CDR1 DFQATT and CDR2 SNEGSKA (reference sequence). The CDR3 DNA is TGCAGTGCTAGACAGTATGGCTACACCTTC. Its translation: CSARQYGYTF.